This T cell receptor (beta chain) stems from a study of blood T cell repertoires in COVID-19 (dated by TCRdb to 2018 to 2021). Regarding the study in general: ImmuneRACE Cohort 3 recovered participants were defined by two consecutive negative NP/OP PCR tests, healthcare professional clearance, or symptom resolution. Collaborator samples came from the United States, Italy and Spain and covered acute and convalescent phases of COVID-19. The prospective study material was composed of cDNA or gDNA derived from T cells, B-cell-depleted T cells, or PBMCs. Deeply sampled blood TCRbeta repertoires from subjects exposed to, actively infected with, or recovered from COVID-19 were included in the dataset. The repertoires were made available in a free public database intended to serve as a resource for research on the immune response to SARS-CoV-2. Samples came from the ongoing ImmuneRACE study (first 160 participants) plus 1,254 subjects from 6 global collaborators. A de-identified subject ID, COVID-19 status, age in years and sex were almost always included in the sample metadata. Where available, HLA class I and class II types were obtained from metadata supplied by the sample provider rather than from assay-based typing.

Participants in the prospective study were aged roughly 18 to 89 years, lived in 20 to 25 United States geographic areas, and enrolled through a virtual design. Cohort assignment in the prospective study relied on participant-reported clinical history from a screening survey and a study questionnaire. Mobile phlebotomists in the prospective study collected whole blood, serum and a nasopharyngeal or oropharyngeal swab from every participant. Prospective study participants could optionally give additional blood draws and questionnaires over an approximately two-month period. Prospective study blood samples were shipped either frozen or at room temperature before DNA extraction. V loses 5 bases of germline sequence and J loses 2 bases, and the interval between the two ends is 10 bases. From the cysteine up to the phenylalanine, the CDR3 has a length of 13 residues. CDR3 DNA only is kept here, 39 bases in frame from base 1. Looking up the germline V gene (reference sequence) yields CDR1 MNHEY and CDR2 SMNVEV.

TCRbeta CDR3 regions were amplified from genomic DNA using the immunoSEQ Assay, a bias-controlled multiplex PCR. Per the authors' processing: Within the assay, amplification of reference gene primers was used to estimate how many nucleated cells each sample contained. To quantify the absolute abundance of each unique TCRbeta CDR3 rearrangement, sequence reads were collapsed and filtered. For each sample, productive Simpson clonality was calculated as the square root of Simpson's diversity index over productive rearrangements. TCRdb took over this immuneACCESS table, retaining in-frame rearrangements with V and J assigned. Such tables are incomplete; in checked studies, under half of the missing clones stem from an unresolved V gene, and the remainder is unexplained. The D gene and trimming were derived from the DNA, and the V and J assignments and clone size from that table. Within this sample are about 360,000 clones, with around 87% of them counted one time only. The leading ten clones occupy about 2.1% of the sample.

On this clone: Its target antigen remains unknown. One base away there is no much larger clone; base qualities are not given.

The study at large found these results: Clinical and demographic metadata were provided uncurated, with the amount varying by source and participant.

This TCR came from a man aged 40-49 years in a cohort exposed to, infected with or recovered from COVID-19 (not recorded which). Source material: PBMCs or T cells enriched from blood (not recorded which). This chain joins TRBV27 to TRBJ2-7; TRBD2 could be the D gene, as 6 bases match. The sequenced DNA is TGTGCCAGCAGTCAGCGGAGGGCCTACGAGCAGTACTTC. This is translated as CASSQRRAYEQYF.